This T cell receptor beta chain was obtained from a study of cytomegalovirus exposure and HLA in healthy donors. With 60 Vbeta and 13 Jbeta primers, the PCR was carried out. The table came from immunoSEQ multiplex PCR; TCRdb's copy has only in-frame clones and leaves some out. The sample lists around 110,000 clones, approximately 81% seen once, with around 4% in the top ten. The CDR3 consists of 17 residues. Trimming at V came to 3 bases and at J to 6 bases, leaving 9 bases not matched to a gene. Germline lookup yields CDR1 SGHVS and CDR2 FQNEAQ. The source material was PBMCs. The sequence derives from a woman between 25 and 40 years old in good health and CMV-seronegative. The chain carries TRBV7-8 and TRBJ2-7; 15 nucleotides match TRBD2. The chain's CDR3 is CASSFRTSGRAGGEQYF. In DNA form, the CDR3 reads TGTGCCAGCAGCTTTCGGACTAGCGGGAGGGCCGGTGGCGAGCAGTACTTC.